This T cell receptor beta chain is from a study of T cell responses to AZD1222 COVID-19 vaccine. The CDR3 length is 13 residues. V was clipped by 3 bases and J by 5 bases, with 8 bases between them. The protocol was immunoSEQ multiplex PCR, while the TCRdb copy is restricted to in-frame clones and leaves out a portion. This sample yields more than 95,000 clones, of which around 91% are seen a single time; 4.4% belongs to the top ten. In this sample, this clone turned up once. This specimen consisted of peripheral blood, obtained on day 0 of MenACWY control vaccination. The genes are TRBV12-3 or TRBV12-4 and TRBJ1-5; D is unclear. The receptor comes from an adult in good health. CDR3 bases: TGTGCCAGCAGTTTGGGAAGAGATCAGCCCCAGCATTTT. Translation: CASSLGRDQPQHF.